This is a list of T cell receptor beta chains from one sample in a study of CD8+ T cells in alopecia areata. Sequenced by immunoSEQ multiplex PCR; TCRdb stores in-frame clones only, minus some. This sample carries about 270,000 clones, 45% to 70% of them seen once, and the ten largest clones take roughly 0.93%. The source material was CD4+ T cells sorted from blood, sampled around week 54, from a patient treated with tofacitinib. The source is a human donor with alopecia areata. Each CDR3 is given without its conserved first and last residue. Fields, in order: J gene, V gene, CDR3 protein.

>TRBJ1-1|TRBV6-5
ASSYSKGGLNTEAF
>TRBJ2-3|TRBV18
ASSGTVSSTDTQY
>TRBJ2-3|TRBV25-1
ASSDRRAGTDTQY
>TRBJ2-5|TRBV6-5
ATNPPGRGTQY
>TRBJ2-2|TRBV7-2
ASSLRRMNTGELF
>TRBJ2-5|TRBV6-5
ASSSVGGTQY
>TRBJ1-5|TRBV10-2
ASRKQGPNQPQH
>TRBJ2-7|TRBV18
ASSPQLAGAGEQY
>TRBJ2-1|TRBV4-2
ASSPQPLGSASNEQF
>TRBJ2-5|TRBV10-3
AIKGQGAGETQY
>TRBJ1-2|TRBV2
ASSSGYGYT
>TRBJ1-2|TRBV5-1
ASSSDRGIYGYT
>TRBJ2-7|TRBV30
AWQPGGGEQY
>TRBJ2-5|TRBV30
AWKSGREGLKTQY
>TRBJ2-1|TRBV29-1
SVDGLRPNEQF
>TRBJ1-1|TRBV9
ASSVVSVSEAF
>TRBJ2-3|TRBV5-1
ASSPQGGGPRSDTQY
>TRBJ1-4|TRBV11-2
ASSKIGLITTNEKLF
>TRBJ1-5|TRBV5-4
ASSFGGNQPQH
>TRBJ1-6|TRBV29-1
SVEGSGRLNSPLH
>TRBJ2-4|TRBV5-6
ASSLGRQIFQNIQY
>TRBJ2-2|TRBV2
ASSVFGQESPGELF
>TRBJ1-5|TRBV25-1
ASSLWGNQPQH
>TRBJ2-3|TRBV7-2
ASSAFGLDTQY
>TRBJ2-7|TRBV29-1
SVKPGYEQY
>TRBJ1-5|TRBV29-1
SANQPQH
>TRBJ2-5|TRBV15
ATSRGPAETQY
>TRBJ2-5|TRBV7-9
ASSLGLAGGHQETQY
>TRBJ2-5|TRBV29-1
SVGTGPETQY